This TCR beta chain was documented in a study of shared clonotypes between healthy human individuals. Overall study context: The study drew on a couple of women and a few men aged 18 to 49 as donors.

The CDR3 length is 13 residues. Trimming stripped 4 bases from V and 1 base from J, with 7 bases between. The V gene's germline CDR1 is MNHEY and CDR2 SVGAGI. How the authors handled the data: For the immunoSEQ data, sequences were junction-only without quality scores, so filtering differed. The repertoire was sequenced with immunoSEQ multiplex PCR; TCRdb's copy has only in-frame clones and lacks some. That table gives V, J and clone size, and the DNA gave D and trimming. The sample consists of about 1.1 million clones, 60% to 85% of them appearing once. Study results and caveats: Generally, estimated richness proved larger in naive subsets than it did in memory subsets.

Regarding this clone: The antigen is not known.

This chain joins TRBV6-5 and TRBJ2-5; unclear D gene. The receptor was derived from a man aged 18 to 30 in good health. Some clones in this sample may be carry-over from other donors' samples. The sample consisted of memory CD4+ T cells from PBMCs. Stated subset: CD45RA-negative fraction. The CDR3 DNA is TGTGCCAGCAGTTCCATAACCCAAGAGACCCAGTACTTC. Translating gives CASSSITQETQYF.